Following are 25 T cell receptor beta chains from one sample sequenced in a study of blood T cell repertoires in COVID-19. Generated by immunoSEQ multiplex PCR, the TCRdb table keeps only in-frame clones and is missing some. The sample includes tens of thousands of clones, more than 80% of them seen just once. Sequenced sample: peripheral blood. Source of these receptors: a human donor in a cohort sampled during active COVID-19.

The chain has TRBV5-5 and TRBJ2-2; D may be TRBD1 (5 bases). CDR3 size: 16 residues. Per the germline V gene, CDR1 is SGHKS and CDR2 is YYEKEE (reference sequence). V lost 1 base to trimming and J lost 5 bases, with 15 bases between them. The CDR3 DNA reads TGTGCCAGCAGCTTGCAGGGCCCCAAACTTACCGGGGAGCTGTTTTTT. Translated, it gives CASSLQGPKLTGELFF. Full variable domain (remainder filled in from reference TRBV5-5 and TRBJ2-2): DAGVTQSPTHLIKTRGQQVTLRCSPISGHKSVSWYQQVLGQGPQFIFQYYEKEERGRGNFPDRFSARQFPNYSSELNVNALLLGDSALYLCASSLQGPKLTGELFFGEGSRLTVL.

The V and J genes are TRBV5-1 and TRBJ1-2; no firm D call. This CDR3 comprises 12 residues. V was shortened by 2 bases and J by 8 bases, with 10 bases between the two germline ends. CDR1 is SGHRS, CDR2 YFSETQ, per germline. CDR3 bases: TGCGCCAGCAGCTTCTCTCTCGGGGGCTACACCTTC. Amino acid sequence: CASSFSLGGYTF. The full variable domain, rest sourced from reference TRBV5-1 and TRBJ1-2, is KAGVTQTPRYLIKTRGQQVTLSCSPISGHRSVSWYQQTPGQGLQFLFEYFSETQRNKGNFPGRFSGRQFSNSRSEMNVSTLELGDSALYLCASSFSLGGYTFGSGTRLTVV.

This chain uses TRBV5-1 with TRBJ1-4; 8 bases match TRBD1. V lost 5 bases and J lost 1; bases outside the gene matches: 4. In germline, CDR1 is SGHRS, CDR2 YFSETQ. This CDR3 is built from 15 residues. The CDR3 DNA reads as TGCGCCAGCAGGGACGGACAGGGAACTAATGAAAAACTGTTTTTT. It is translated as CASRDGQGTNEKLFF.

This clone was seen just once. V usage is TRBV18 and J usage is TRBJ1-4; D unresolved. The germline V gene encodes CDR1 KGHSH and CDR2 LQKENI. With 3 bases removed from V and 4 bases from J, the gap between germline ends came to 9 bases. CDR3 length: 14 residues. CDR3 DNA sequence: TGTGCCAGCTCACCGCCCCAGGTTAATGAAAAACTGTTTTTT. This gives the protein CASSPPQVNEKLFF.

The CDR3 DNA follows: TGCGCCAGCAGCTTGGCAGGGGTCGGAAACACCATATATTTT. This encodes CASSLAGVGNTIYF. The gene calls are TRBV5-1 and TRBJ1-3, with D perhaps matching TRBD1 (6 bases). Looked up from germline, CDR1 is SGHRS and CDR2 is YFSETQ. Trimming removed 0 bases from V and 4 bases from J, with 8 bases in between. CDR3 length: 14 residues. The variable domain in full, with the rest retrieved from reference TRBV5-1 and TRBJ1-3, is KAGVTQTPRYLIKTRGQQVTLSCSPISGHRSVSWYQQTPGQGLQFLFEYFSETQRNKGNFPGRFSGRQFSNSRSEMNVSTLELGDSALYLCASSLAGVGNTIYFGEGSWLTVV.

The chain recombines TRBV7-8 with TRBJ2-7; D may be TRBD1 (5 bases). CDR3 size: 13 residues. Germline CDR1 is SGHVS and CDR2 is FQNEAQ. Trimming removed 2 bases from V and 2 bases from J, with 7 bases in between. CDR3 protein: CASSLTGTYEQYF. The CDR3 bases are TGTGCCAGCAGCTTAACAGGTACCTACGAGCAGTACTTC.

V usage is TRBV6-5 and J usage is TRBJ1-2; D not resolved. This CDR3 is built from 11 residues. With 11 bases removed from V and 8 bases from J, the gap between germline ends came to 15 bases. Per the germline V gene, CDR1 is MNHEY and CDR2 is SVGAGI. The CDR3 loop is CAASGSIGYTF. CDR3 bases: TGTGCCGCCTCGGGGTCTATAGGCTACACCTTC.

The chain carries TRBV6-1 and TRBJ1-2, with 8 bases identical to TRBD1. The germline V gene encodes CDR1 MNHNS and CDR2 SASEGT. With 1 base clipped from V and 8 bases from J, the junction kept 9 bases outside the gene matches. The CDR3 is 15 amino acids. The CDR3 coding sequence is TGTGCCAGCAGTGAAGGTACCGACAGGGGTGGCGGCTACACCTTC. Residues: CASSEGTDRGGGYTF.

The CDR3 loop is CASSLGQGAGGNTIYF. The CDR3 region has the DNA TGTGCCAGCAGCTTGGGACAGGGGGCTGGTGGAAACACCATATATTTT. The rearrangement links TRBV5-4 to TRBJ1-3; the match to TRBD1 covers 10 bases. The CDR3 consists of 16 residues. V gave up 0 bases and J gave up 3 bases; unmatched junction bases: 3. From germline, CDR1 is SGHNT and CDR2 YYREEE (reference sequence).

This chain links TRBV6-2 or TRBV6-3 with TRBJ2-4; tentatively, D is TRBD2 (5 bases). With 2 bases removed from V and 0 bases from J, the gap between germline ends came to 14 bases. CDR1 and CDR2 from the germline V gene are MNHEY and SVGEGT. The CDR3 consists of 17 residues. The DNA for the CDR3 is TGTGCCAGCAGTTACCCCCCCTCGGGGATAGCCAAAAACATTCAGTACTTC. Translated: CASSYPPSGIAKNIQYF.

The rearrangement links TRBV11-3 to TRBJ2-3; TRBD1 aligns across 7 bases. This CDR3 region has 14 residues. After removal of 5 bases from V and 2 bases from J, the junction contained 4 bases not matched to a gene. Per germline, CDR1 SGHNT and CDR2 YENEEA. CDR3 region: CASSLGQNTDTQYF. Written as DNA, the CDR3 is TGTGCCAGCAGCCTGGGACAGAACACAGATACGCAGTATTTT.

The V call is TRBV6-5, the J call TRBJ1-5, with a weak D call TRBD1 (5 bases). Deletions cut 6 bases from V and 11 bases from J, with 14 bases between. Germline assignment: CDR1 MNHEY and CDR2 SVGAGI. This CDR3 comprises 12 residues. The CDR3 spells CASSLGTGAQHF. The CDR3 DNA reads TGTGCCAGCAGCCTAGGGACGGGGGCCCAGCATTTT.

V and J are TRBV30 and TRBJ2-5; 7 nucleotides match TRBD1. With V trimmed by 8 bases and J by 2 bases, 11 bases remained unmatched. The length of the CDR3 is 14 residues. Germline V gives CDR1 GTSNPN, CDR2 SVGIG (reference sequence). Here the CDR3 reads CARGQGVLQETQYF. CDR3 bases: TGTGCCCGGGGCCAGGGGGTTTTACAAGAGACCCAGTACTTC.

This chain links TRBV6-5 with TRBJ2-3; D unresolved. V was trimmed by 6 bases and J by 7 bases, leaving 11 bases between them. The CDR3 totals 12 residues. CDR1 and CDR2 from the germline V gene are MNHEY and SVGAGI. The CDR3 nucleotides are TGTGCCAGCAGCCTTAGCCAGAATACGCAGTATTTT. Protein product: CASSLSQNTQYF.

V is TRBV5-1 and J is TRBJ2-1, with 9 bases fitting TRBD2. Per the germline V gene, CDR1 is SGHRS and CDR2 is YFSETQ. J lost 7 bases, V lost 4 bases, and 6 bases had no gene match. The CDR3 is made up of 14 amino acids. Written as DNA, the CDR3 is TGCGCCAGCAGCCTTGGGACTAGCAAGAATGAGCAGTTCTTC. Protein product: CASSLGTSKNEQFF.

The DNA of the CDR3 is TGTGCCAGCAGTTACCTAGGAGAGGGCTTAGATACGCAGTATTTT. Amino acid sequence: CASSYLGEGLDTQYF. V and J are TRBV6-5 and TRBJ2-3, with D perhaps TRBD2 (5 bases). Trimming removed 2 bases at V and 5 bases at J, with 14 bases between. Germline-derived CDR1 and CDR2 are MNHEY and SVGAGI. The CDR3 extends over 15 amino acids.

This chain links TRBV5-5 with TRBJ2-1, with 7 bases that match TRBD1. Per the germline V gene, CDR1 is SGHKS and CDR2 is YYEKEE (reference sequence). With V trimmed by 0 bases and J by 2 bases, 5 bases remained unmatched. The CDR3 contains 16 residues. This CDR3 is CASSLEGQTTYNEQFF. The CDR3 DNA sequence: TGTGCCAGCAGCTTGGAGGGACAGACGACCTACAATGAGCAGTTCTTC.

This clone was counted a single time. This sequence joins TRBV6-5 and TRBJ1-2; a weak D match, TRBD1 (6 bases). Germline lookup yields CDR1 MNHEY and CDR2 SVGAGI. V was clipped by 8 bases and J by 8 bases, with 12 bases between them. CDR3 size: 11 residues. CDR3 bases: TGTGCCAGCTTCGGGGGGGGCGGCTACACCTTC. Translating it yields CASFGGGGYTF.

This chain joins TRBV2 and TRBJ1-1, with 7 nucleotides matching TRBD1. Germline values: CDR1 SNHLY, CDR2 FYNNEI. The CDR3 extends over 14 amino acids. J lost 3 bases, V lost 6 bases, and 7 bases had no gene match. The CDR3: CASSTQGIDTEAFF. For the CDR3, the DNA is TGTGCCAGCAGCACACAGGGGATAGACACTGAAGCTTTCTTT.

This chain connects TRBV6-5 to TRBJ2-7, with TRBD2 as a possible D gene (5 bases). Per the germline V gene, CDR1 is MNHEY and CDR2 is SVGAGI. The ends were cut back, 0 bases at V and 5 bases at J, with 11 bases in the middle. This CDR3 region has 14 residues. CDR3 in amino acids: CASSYSPGDHEQYF. CDR3 DNA sequence: TGTGCCAGCAGTTACTCTCCCGGGGATCACGAGCAGTACTTC.

The CDR3, as DNA: TGTGCCATCAGTGAGAACCCTTTCCCGGACAGGGAAGGCAATCAGCCCCAGCATTTT. It yields the protein CAISENPFPDREGNQPQHF. This sequence joins TRBV10-3 and TRBJ1-5; 8 bases are shared with TRBD1. The CDR3 covers 19 residues. Germline CDR1 ENHRY, CDR2 SYGVKD. V was clipped by 2 bases and J by 2 bases; unmatched bases: 14.

This chain uses TRBV5-1 with TRBJ2-1; maybe TRBD1 (6 bases). The CDR3 runs 13 residues. CDR1 and CDR2 from the germline V gene are SGHRS and YFSETQ. Between the trimmed V and J ends, which lost 3 bases and 6 bases, there was a span of 10 bases. The CDR3 loop reads CASSSQGFNEQFF. CDR3 nucleotides: TGCGCCAGCAGCTCACAGGGTTTCAATGAGCAGTTCTTC. Supplemented by reference TRBV5-1 and TRBJ2-1, the full variable domain reads KAGVTQTPRYLIKTRGQQVTLSCSPISGHRSVSWYQQTPGQGLQFLFEYFSETQRNKGNFPGRFSGRQFSNSRSEMNVSTLELGDSALYLCASSSQGFNEQFFGPGTRLTVL.

The V call is TRBV4-3, the J call TRBJ2-6; D is perhaps TRBD2 (6 bases). The CDR3 runs to 20 residues. CDR1 and CDR2 (germline): LGHNA, YSLEER. The V end lost 0 bases, the J end lost 0 bases, and 18 bases lay between the germline ends. In DNA, the CDR3 is TGCGCCAGCAGCCAAGATCTGGTAGGAGGGAGCAACTCTGGGGCCAACGTCCTGACTTTC. It encodes CASSQDLVGGSNSGANVLTF.

V gene TRBV5-6 combines with J gene TRBJ2-1; perhaps TRBD2 as D (6 bases). Germline CDR1 reads SGHDT; CDR2 reads YYEEEE. The length of the CDR3 is 13 residues. V lost 1 base and J 12 bases, leaving 14 bases between the germline ends. CDR3 nucleotide sequence: TGTGCCAGCAGCTTGCGGACTAAAGTGGCGCAGTTCTTC. This gives the protein CASSLRTKVAQFF.

The rearrangement uses TRBV7-9 and TRBJ2-5; 11 nucleotides line up with TRBD2. This CDR3 comprises 16 residues. Germline V CDR1 and CDR2: SEHNR, FQNEAQ (reference sequence). The V segment lost 5 bases and the J segment 0 bases; nucleotides outside the gene matches: 5. The CDR3 DNA reads TGTGCCAGCAGCCTCCTAGCGGGGGGCAACCAAGAGACCCAGTACTTC. Its protein is CASSLLAGGNQETQYF.